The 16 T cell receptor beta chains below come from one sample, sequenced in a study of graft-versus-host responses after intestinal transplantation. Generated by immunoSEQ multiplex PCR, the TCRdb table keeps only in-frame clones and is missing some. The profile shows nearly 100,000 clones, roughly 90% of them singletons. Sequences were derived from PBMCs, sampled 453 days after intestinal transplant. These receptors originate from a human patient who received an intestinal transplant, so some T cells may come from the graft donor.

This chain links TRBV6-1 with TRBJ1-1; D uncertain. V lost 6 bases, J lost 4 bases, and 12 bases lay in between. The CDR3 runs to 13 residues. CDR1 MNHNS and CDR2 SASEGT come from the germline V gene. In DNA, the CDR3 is TGTGCCAGCAGCACAGAGAGGTCCACTGAAGCTTTCTTT. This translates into CASSTERSTEAFF.

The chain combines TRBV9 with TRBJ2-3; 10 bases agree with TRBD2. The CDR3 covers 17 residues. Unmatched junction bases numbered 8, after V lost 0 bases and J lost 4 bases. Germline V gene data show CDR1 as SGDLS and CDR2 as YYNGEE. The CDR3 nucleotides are TGTGCCAGCAGCGTAGGTTTCCCTAGCGGGGGCGCAGATACGCAGTATTTT. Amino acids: CASSVGFPSGGADTQYF.

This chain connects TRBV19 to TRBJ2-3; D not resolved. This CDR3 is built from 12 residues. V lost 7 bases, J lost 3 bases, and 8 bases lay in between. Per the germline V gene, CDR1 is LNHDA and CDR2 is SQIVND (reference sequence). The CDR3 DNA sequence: TGTGCCAGTACGGGCAAAACAGATACGCAGTATTTT. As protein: CASTGKTDTQYF. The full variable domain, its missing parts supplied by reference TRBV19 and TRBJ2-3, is DGGITQSPKYLFRKEGQNVTLSCEQNLNHDAMYWYRQDPGQGLRLIYYSQIVNDFQKGDIAEGYSVSREKKESFPLTVTSAQKNPTAFYLCASTGKTDTQYFGPGTRLTVL.

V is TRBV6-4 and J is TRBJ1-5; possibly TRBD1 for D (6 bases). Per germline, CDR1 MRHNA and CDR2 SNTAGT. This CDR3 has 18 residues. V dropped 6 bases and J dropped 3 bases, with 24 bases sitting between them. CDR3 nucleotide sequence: TGTGCCAGCAGCACGACTAAACCCCGAACAGGGACCAATCAGCCCCAGCATTTT. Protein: CASSTTKPRTGTNQPQHF.

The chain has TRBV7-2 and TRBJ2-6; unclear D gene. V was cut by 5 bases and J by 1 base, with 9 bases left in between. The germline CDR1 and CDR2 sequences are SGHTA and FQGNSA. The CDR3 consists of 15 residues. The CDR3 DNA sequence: TGTGCCAGCAGCCCGGTTGGGTCTGGGGCCAACGTCCTGACTTTC. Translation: CASSPVGSGANVLTF.

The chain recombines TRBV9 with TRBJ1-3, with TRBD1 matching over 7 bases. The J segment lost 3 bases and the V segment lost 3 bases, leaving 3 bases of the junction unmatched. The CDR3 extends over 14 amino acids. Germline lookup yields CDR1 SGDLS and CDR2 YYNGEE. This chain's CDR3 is CASSATGYGNTIYF. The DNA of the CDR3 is TGTGCCAGCAGCGCGACAGGGTATGGAAACACCATATATTTT.

CDR3 in DNA: TGTGCCAGCAGAATACCCGGGACAGGTTACAATGAGCAGTTCTTC. Its protein product is CASRIPGTGYNEQFF. The V call is TRBV7-9, the J call TRBJ2-1; 8 positions match TRBD1. After removal of 6 bases from V and 4 bases from J, the junction contained 8 bases not matched to a gene. This CDR3 is 15 amino acids long. Germline V gene lookup returns CDR1 SEHNR and CDR2 FQNEAQ (reference sequence). Drawing the rest from reference TRBV7-9 and TRBJ2-1, the complete variable domain is DTGVSQNPRHKITKRGQNVTFRCDPISEHNRLYWYRQTLGQGPEFLTYFQNEAQLEKSRLLSDRFSAERPKGSFSTLEIQRTEQGDSAMYLCASRIPGTGYNEQFFGPGTRLTVL.

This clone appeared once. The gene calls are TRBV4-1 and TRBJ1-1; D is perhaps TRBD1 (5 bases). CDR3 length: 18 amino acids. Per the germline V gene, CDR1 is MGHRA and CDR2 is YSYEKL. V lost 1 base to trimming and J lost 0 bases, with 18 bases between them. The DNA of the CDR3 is TGCGCCAGCAGCCAAGTTTCGGGACCGACGTTCATGAACACTGAAGCTTTCTTT. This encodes CASSQVSGPTFMNTEAFF.

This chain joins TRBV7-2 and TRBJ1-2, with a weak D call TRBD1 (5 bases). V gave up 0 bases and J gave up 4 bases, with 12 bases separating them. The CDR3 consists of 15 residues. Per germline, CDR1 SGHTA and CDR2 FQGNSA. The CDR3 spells CASSLAPGRRYGYTF. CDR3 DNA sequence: TGTGCCAGCAGCTTAGCCCCGGGACGCCGCTATGGCTACACCTTC. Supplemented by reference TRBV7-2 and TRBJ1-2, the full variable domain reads GAGVSQSPSNKVTEKGKDVELRCDPISGHTALYWYRQSLGQGLEFLIYFQGNSAPDKSGLPSDRFSAERTGGSVSTLTIQRTQQEDSAVYLCASSLAPGRRYGYTFGSGTRLTVV.

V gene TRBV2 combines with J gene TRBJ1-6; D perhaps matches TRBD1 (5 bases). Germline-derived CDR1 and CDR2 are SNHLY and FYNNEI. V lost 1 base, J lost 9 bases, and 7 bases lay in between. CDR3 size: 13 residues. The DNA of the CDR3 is TGTGCCAGCAGTGAAGACAGGAGTTCACCCCTCCACTTT. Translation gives CASSEDRSSPLHF.

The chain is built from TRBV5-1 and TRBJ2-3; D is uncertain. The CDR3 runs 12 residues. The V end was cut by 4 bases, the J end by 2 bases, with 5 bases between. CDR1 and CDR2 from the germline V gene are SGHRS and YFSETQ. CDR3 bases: TGCGCCAGCAGCCCGAACACAGATACGCAGTATTTT. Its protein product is CASSPNTDTQYF. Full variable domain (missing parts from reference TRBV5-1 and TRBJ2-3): KAGVTQTPRYLIKTRGQQVTLSCSPISGHRSVSWYQQTPGQGLQFLFEYFSETQRNKGNFPGRFSGRQFSNSRSEMNVSTLELGDSALYLCASSPNTDTQYFGPGTRLTVL.

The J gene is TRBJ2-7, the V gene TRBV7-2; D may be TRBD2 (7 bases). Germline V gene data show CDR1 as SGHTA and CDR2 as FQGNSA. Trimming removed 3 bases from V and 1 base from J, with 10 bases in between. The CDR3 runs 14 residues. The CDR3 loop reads CASSLGGASYEQYF. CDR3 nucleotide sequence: TGTGCCAGCAGCTTGGGGGGGGCGTCCTACGAGCAGTACTTC.

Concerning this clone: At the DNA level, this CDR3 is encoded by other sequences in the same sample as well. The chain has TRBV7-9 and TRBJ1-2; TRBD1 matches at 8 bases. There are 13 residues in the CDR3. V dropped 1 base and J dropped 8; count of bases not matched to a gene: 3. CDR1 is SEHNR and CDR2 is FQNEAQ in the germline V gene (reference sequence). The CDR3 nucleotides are TGTGCCAGCAGCTTAGGTGCAGGGGGCGGCTACACCTTC. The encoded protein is CASSLGAGGGYTF. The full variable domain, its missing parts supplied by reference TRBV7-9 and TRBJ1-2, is DTGVSQNPRHKITKRGQNVTFRCDPISEHNRLYWYRQTLGQGPEFLTYFQNEAQLEKSRLLSDRFSAERPKGSFSTLEIQRTEQGDSAMYLCASSLGAGGGYTFGSGTRLTVV.

This CDR3 reads CASRTSGGSYNEQFF. The CDR3 DNA is TGCGCCAGCCGGACTAGCGGGGGCTCCTACAATGAGCAGTTCTTC. The chain recombines TRBV5-1 with TRBJ2-1, with 13 bases lining up with TRBD2. After removal of 7 bases from V and 0 bases from J, the junction contained 1 base not matched to a gene. Germline CDR1 is SGHRS and CDR2 is YFSETQ. The CDR3 extends over 15 amino acids.

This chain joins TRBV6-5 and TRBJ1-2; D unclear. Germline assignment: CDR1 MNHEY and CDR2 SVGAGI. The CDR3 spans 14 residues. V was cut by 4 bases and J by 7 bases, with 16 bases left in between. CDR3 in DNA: TGTGCCAGCAGTTGGAGGGTGACGGGTAGTGGCTACACCTTC. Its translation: CASSWRVTGSGYTF.

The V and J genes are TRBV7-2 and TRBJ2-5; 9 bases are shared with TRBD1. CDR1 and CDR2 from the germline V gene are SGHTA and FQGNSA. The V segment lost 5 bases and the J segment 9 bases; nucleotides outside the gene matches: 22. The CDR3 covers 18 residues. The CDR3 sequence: CASSPRTGVLRVGLAQYF. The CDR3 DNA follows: TGTGCCAGCAGCCCCCGGACAGGGGTACTACGGGTCGGGTTGGCCCAGTACTTC.